The 9 T cell receptor beta chains below all came from one sample that was sequenced in a study of blood T cell repertoires in COVID-19. Method: immunoSEQ multiplex PCR; TCRdb's copy keeps in-frame clones and lacks some. The repertoire holds more than 200,000 clones, with 88% as singletons. Sequencing used peripheral blood. The receptors stem from a middle-aged woman who had recovered from COVID-19.

The chain has TRBV6-2 or TRBV6-3 and TRBJ2-1, with D perhaps matching TRBD1 (6 bases). The CDR3 has 13 amino acids. Trimming stripped 0 bases from V and 9 bases from J, with 9 bases between. The V gene's germline CDR1 is MNHEY and CDR2 SVGEGT. The CDR3 coding sequence is TGTGCCAGCAGTTACTCGGGGGCTGTTGAGCAGTTCTTC. Translated: CASSYSGAVEQFF.

This clone showed up just a few times. CDR3 DNA: TGTGCCAGCAGCTTCTCCCTCTCCTACGAGCAGTACTTC. This translates into CASSFSLSYEQYF. The chain carries TRBV7-2 and TRBJ2-7; D call uncertain. CDR3 length equals 13 residues. Per germline, CDR1 SGHTA and CDR2 FQGNSA. Trimming left V 3 bases short and J 0 bases short, with 6 bases between.

The J gene is TRBJ2-2, the V gene TRBV7-2, with 8 bases lining up with TRBD2. Germline CDR1 reads SGHTA; CDR2 reads FQGNSA. The length of the CDR3 is 16 residues. Unmatched junction bases numbered 9, after V lost 2 bases and J lost 7 bases. The CDR3 sequence: CASSLSQAGAIGELFF. The CDR3 region has the DNA TGTGCCAGCAGCTTATCCCAAGCGGGAGCTATCGGGGAGCTGTTTTTT.

CDR3 sequence: CASRSSGETYGYTF. In DNA, the CDR3 is TGTGCCAGCAGGAGTAGCGGGGAGACCTATGGCTACACCTTC. The rearrangement links TRBV27 to TRBJ1-2, with unresolved D. Trimming left V 6 bases short and J 4 bases short, with 15 bases between. The CDR3 is 14 amino acids. Germline V CDR1 and CDR2: MNHEY, SMNVEV (reference sequence).

V gene TRBV7-9 combines with J gene TRBJ2-1; 9 nucleotides align to TRBD2. Germline assignment: CDR1 SEHNR and CDR2 FQNEAQ (reference sequence). The CDR3 has 16 amino acids. The V segment lost 3 bases and the J segment 0 bases; nucleotides outside the gene matches: 3. CDR3 region: CASSFSSGNSYNEQFF. In nucleotides, the CDR3 is TGTGCCAGCAGCTTTTCTAGCGGGAACTCCTACAATGAGCAGTTCTTC.

The chain recombines TRBV7-3 with TRBJ2-1; D possibly corresponds to TRBD1 (6 bases). The CDR3 has 13 amino acids. Trimming left V 4 bases short and J 7 bases short, with 11 bases between. Looked up from germline, CDR1 is SGHTA and CDR2 is FQGTGA. The CDR3 protein is CASSSIQGNEQFF. Written as DNA, the CDR3 is TGTGCCAGCAGCTCGATACAGGGAAATGAGCAGTTCTTC.

This clone came up a few times. The gene calls are TRBV19 and TRBJ1-5; D is possibly TRBD1 (5 bases). The CDR3 length is 14 residues. Trimming left V 6 bases short and J 0 bases short, with 9 bases between. Germline values: CDR1 LNHDA, CDR2 SQIVND (reference sequence). The CDR3 region is CASRRDYSNQPQHF. CDR3 DNA: TGTGCCAGTAGACGGGACTATAGCAATCAGCCCCAGCATTTT. Full variable domain (missing parts from reference TRBV19 and TRBJ1-5): DGGITQSPKYLFRKEGQNVTLSCEQNLNHDAMYWYRQDPGQGLRLIYYSQIVNDFQKGDIAEGYSVSREKKESFPLTVTSAQKNPTAFYLCASRRDYSNQPQHFGDGTRLSIL.

The rearrangement joins TRBV5-8 to TRBJ1-4, with 8 nucleotides matching TRBD1. CDR1 is SGHTS, CDR2 YDEGEE, per germline. Losses at the gene ends were 2 bases for V and 7 bases for J; bases not matched to a gene: 10. CDR3 size: 16 residues. CDR3 DNA: TGTGCCAGCAGCTTAGGCAGGGGGCATGCGTCTGAAAAACTGTTTTTT. Protein product: CASSLGRGHASEKLFF.

This sequence joins TRBV7-9 and TRBJ2-1; maybe TRBD2 (5 bases). This CDR3 comprises 14 residues. CDR1 and CDR2 (germline): SEHNR, FQNEAQ (reference sequence). V lost 5 bases and J lost 8, with 16 bases in between. The CDR3 DNA sequence: TGTGCCAGCAGCCAAGGGTCCGCCGGGGATGAGCAGTTCTTC. Protein: CASSQGSAGDEQFF.